Presented here are 31 T cell receptor beta chains from one specimen sequenced in a study of human T cells and chemical hapten exposure. Specified time point: patch test 1, 2 weeks after DPC sensitization. Sample treatment: therapeutic diphenylcyclopropenone sensitization with weekly scalp DPC. TCRdb reanalysed the RACE reads using MiXCR and keeps one entry per CDR3 protein. The sample shows approximately 110,000 distinct CDR3 sequences, 9.5% to 12% of them seen only once. The starting material was whole blood, obtained in connection with sensitization to the hapten diphenylcyclopropenone (DPC). These receptors originate from a woman in her thirties or forties with alopecia areata. Some clones in this sample may be carry-over from other donors' samples.

This clonotype has ten or more counts. The V call is TRBV6-2 or TRBV6-3, the J call TRBJ1-2, with D possibly TRBD1 on 6 matching bases. The CDR3 is 15 amino acids. Germline V gives CDR1 MNHEY, CDR2 SVGEGT. The V end was cut by 2 bases, the J end by 4 bases, with 14 bases between. CDR3 sequence reads: CASSYPGARSYGYTF. CDR3 nucleotide sequence: TGTGCCAGCAGTTACCCAGGGGCCAGGAGCTATGGCTACACCTTC.

The table lists this clonotype with many counts. The genes are TRBV12-3 or TRBV12-4 and TRBJ1-1; 7 nucleotides match TRBD1. V lost 7 bases to trimming and J lost 1 base; unmatched junction nucleotides: 3. The CDR3 is 13 amino acids. This CDR3 is CASNNRGNTEAFF. CDR3 coding DNA: TGTGCCAGCAACAACAGGGGGAACACTGAAGCTTTCTTT.

This clonotype was found many times. The chain couples TRBV30 to TRBJ1-4, with D perhaps matching TRBD1 (6 bases). The CDR3 is 13 amino acids. V was pared by 4 bases and J by 5 bases, with 11 bases between. The V gene's germline CDR1 is GTSNPN and CDR2 SVGIG (reference sequence). DNA for the CDR3: TGTGCCTGGATGCAGGGGAGGAATGAAAAACTGTTTTTT. This encodes CAWMQGRNEKLFF.

This clonotype was detected ten times or more. The chain employs TRBV7-9 and TRBJ2-1, with 10 positions matching TRBD2. V shed 5 bases, J shed 0 bases, and the junction held 13 bases outside the gene matches. This CDR3 contains 19 residues. Germline CDR1 is SEHNR and CDR2 is FQNEAQ (reference sequence). CDR3 bases: TGTGCCAGCAGCAGGGGTGGGGCGACTAGCGGGCCCTCCTACAATGAGCAGTTCTTC. It codes for CASSRGGATSGPSYNEQFF.

The V and J genes are TRBV20-1 and TRBJ2-1; D gene ambiguous. Germline CDR1 is DFQATT and CDR2 is SNEGSKA (reference sequence). Trimming took 0 bases from V and 6 from J, leaving 15 bases between them. CDR3 length equals 15 residues. The CDR3 nucleotides read TGCAGTGCTAGAGATTTGGCGGTCTCCGGCAATGAGCAGTTCTTC. Its translation: CSARDLAVSGNEQFF.

In its sample, this clonotype was seen many times. The chain joins TRBV7-9 to TRBJ2-5, with D possibly matching TRBD2 (6 bases). This CDR3 has 14 amino acids. CDR1 is SEHNR, CDR2 FQNEAQ, per germline (reference sequence). V lost 4 bases and J 2 bases, leaving 11 bases between the germline ends. CDR3 region: CASSSSREQETQYF. The CDR3 nucleotides are TGTGCCAGCAGCTCTAGCCGGGAGCAAGAGACCCAGTACTTC.

This clonotype has ten or more counts. V usage is TRBV13 and J usage is TRBJ1-1; TRBD1 agrees at 7 bases. Germline V gene sequence: CDR1 PRHDT, CDR2 FYEKMQ (reference sequence). V was pared by 1 base and J by 1 base, with 3 bases of the junction left unmatched. This CDR3 is built from 15 residues. In DNA form, the CDR3 reads TGTGCCAGCAGCTTAGAAGGGGACAGGAACACTGAAGCTTTCTTT. This gives the protein CASSLEGDRNTEAFF. Full variable domain (outside the CDR3, taken from reference TRBV13 and TRBJ1-1): AAGVIQSPRHLIKEKRETATLKCYPIPRHDTVYWYQQGPGQDPQFLISFYEKMQSDKGSIPDRFSAQQFSDYHSELNMSSLELGDSALYFCASSLEGDRNTEAFFGQGTRLTVV.

The chain is built from TRBV7-9 and TRBJ2-6; a possible D gene is TRBD2 (6 bases). Germline loops: CDR1 SEHNR, CDR2 FQNEAQ (reference sequence). The CDR3 is 14 residues long. Trimming pared 6 bases from V and 2 bases from J, leaving 8 bases between. In nucleotides, the CDR3 is TGTGCCAGCAGAGGAGGGGCTGGGGCCAACGTCCTGACTTTC. This sequence encodes CASRGGAGANVLTF.

Ten or more counts support this clonotype. The rearrangement uses TRBV7-9 and TRBJ1-6, with D uncertain. The V and J ends lost 1 base and 7 bases respectively, with 8 bases between them. CDR3 length: 14 amino acids. Germline V gives CDR1 SEHNR, CDR2 FQNEAQ (reference sequence). The CDR3, as DNA: TGTGCCAGCAGCTTAGTCTCCGGCAATTCACCCCTCCACTTT. Translating it yields CASSLVSGNSPLHF. Full variable domain (missing parts from reference TRBV7-9 and TRBJ1-6): DTGVSQNPRHKITKRGQNVTFRCDPISEHNRLYWYRQTLGQGPEFLTYFQNEAQLEKSRLLSDRFSAERPKGSFSTLEIQRTEQGDSAMYLCASSLVSGNSPLHFGNGTRLTVT.

CDR3 nucleotides: TGTGCCAGCACAGGACTAGCAGCGGTCGATGAGCAGTTCTTC. Its translation is CASTGLAAVDEQFF. The rearrangement links TRBV6-6 to TRBJ2-1, with 8 nucleotides matching TRBD2. The CDR3 is made up of 14 amino acids. Germline V lookup: CDR1 MNHNY, CDR2 SVGAGI (reference sequence). V lost 7 bases to trimming and J lost 8 bases; unmatched junction nucleotides: 10.

The CDR3 sequence: CALKPQHF. As DNA, the CDR3 is TGTGCGTTGAAGCCCCAGCATTTT. The gene calls are TRBV27 and TRBJ1-5; D is uncertain. The CDR3 is 8 residues long. The germline V gene encodes CDR1 MNHEY and CDR2 SMNVEV (reference sequence).

The chain combines TRBV7-2 with TRBJ2-1; D uncertain. Trimming cost V 3 bases and J 8 bases, with 8 bases left between them. Germline loops: CDR1 SGHTA, CDR2 FQGNSA. The CDR3 extends over 12 amino acids. CDR3 nucleotides: TGTGCCAGCAGCTTCCCCGGCGATGAGCAGTTCTTC. It translates to CASSFPGDEQFF.

The chain links TRBV6-2 or TRBV6-3 to TRBJ1-1, with D perhaps TRBD1 (5 bases). Germline loops: CDR1 MNHEY, CDR2 SVGEGT. The CDR3 consists of 14 residues. V was cut by 2 bases and J by 6 bases, with 13 bases left in between. CDR3 sequence (DNA): TGTGCCAGCAGTTACGCGGCAGGGAAGGCTGAAGCTTTCTTT. As protein: CASSYAAGKAEAFF.

The chain recombines TRBV6-5 with TRBJ1-4; the D gene is possibly TRBD1 (5 bases). Trimming took off 2 bases at V and 0 bases at J, with 10 bases between the two ends. The CDR3 totals 16 residues. CDR1 and CDR2 from the germline V gene are MNHEY and SVGAGI. The CDR3 reads CASSYDGQTTNEKLFF. For the CDR3, the DNA is TGTGCCAGCAGTTACGACGGACAAACAACTAATGAAAAACTGTTTTTT.

This clonotype was counted many times. This rearrangement joins TRBV3-1 to TRBJ2-4; TRBD2 is a possible D gene (6 bases). The V and J ends lost 1 base and 3 bases respectively, with 13 bases between them. CDR1 and CDR2 (germline): LGHDT, YNNKEL (reference sequence). The CDR3 is made up of 16 amino acids. CDR3 residues: CASSQVALGGKNIQYF. The CDR3 DNA follows: TGTGCCAGCAGCCAAGTCGCTCTGGGAGGCAAAAACATTCAGTACTTC.

The table lists this clonotype with many counts. The chain carries TRBV19 and TRBJ1-5; 10 bases are a match to TRBD1. This CDR3 is 15 amino acids long. Germline lookup yields CDR1 LNHDA and CDR2 SQIVND (reference sequence). Germline trimming cut 3 bases from V and 6 bases from J; bases unmatched to any gene: 5. The CDR3 DNA reads TGTGCCAGTAGTATGGTTGGACAGGGGGTTCAGCCCCAGCATTTT. Translated: CASSMVGQGVQPQHF. Full variable domain (outside the CDR3, taken from reference TRBV19 and TRBJ1-5): DGGITQSPKYLFRKEGQNVTLSCEQNLNHDAMYWYRQDPGQGLRLIYYSQIVNDFQKGDIAEGYSVSREKKESFPLTVTSAQKNPTAFYLCASSMVGQGVQPQHFGDGTRLSIL.

This clonotype was seen many times. The CDR3 is CATTRGGGDYNSPLHF. The DNA of the CDR3 is TGTGCCACCACCCGGGGAGGGGGCGACTATAATTCACCCCTCCACTTT. This rearrangement joins TRBV5-4 to TRBJ1-6; 7 bases fit TRBD1. From germline, CDR1 is SGHNT and CDR2 YYREEE (reference sequence). V was pared by 9 bases and J by 3 bases, with 12 bases of the junction left unmatched. The CDR3 has 16 amino acids.

This clonotype has only a few counts. This chain uses TRBV18 with TRBJ2-2; D not certain. Looked up from germline, CDR1 is KGHSH and CDR2 is LQKENI. The CDR3 is 15 amino acids. V lost 3 bases to trimming and J lost 2 bases, with 10 bases between them. The CDR3 region has the DNA TGTGCCAGCTCACCTGACGAGGTTAACACCGGGGAGCTGTTTTTT. Protein product: CASSPDEVNTGELFF.

This clonotype was seen at least ten times. This chain connects TRBV7-8 to TRBJ2-1; D remains ambiguous. V lost 5 bases and J 0 bases, leaving 17 bases between the germline ends. This CDR3 has 17 amino acids. The germline CDR1 and CDR2 sequences are SGHVS and FQNEAQ. The CDR3 here is CASSQTTRSASYNEQFF. The CDR3 DNA follows: TGTGCCAGCAGCCAGACCACGAGAAGCGCCTCCTACAATGAGCAGTTCTTC. Supplemented by reference TRBV7-8 and TRBJ2-1, the full variable domain reads GAGVSQSPRYKVAKRGQDVALRCDPISGHVSLFWYQQALGQGPEFLTYFQNEAQLDKSGLPSDRFFAERPEGSVSTLKIQRTQQEDSAVYLCASSQTTRSASYNEQFFGPGTRLTVL.

The genes are TRBV19 and TRBJ2-5; D may be TRBD2 (5 bases). The V and J ends lost 1 base and 3 bases respectively, with 12 bases between them. Germline CDR1 reads LNHDA; CDR2 reads SQIVND (reference sequence). The CDR3 is made up of 15 amino acids. The CDR3 DNA reads TGTGCCAGTAGTATAGGGAGGCAGTTAAAAGAGACCCAGTACTTC. Encoded protein: CASSIGRQLKETQYF. Combining the CDR3 with reference TRBV19 and TRBJ2-5 gives the whole variable domain DGGITQSPKYLFRKEGQNVTLSCEQNLNHDAMYWYRQDPGQGLRLIYYSQIVNDFQKGDIAEGYSVSREKKESFPLTVTSAQKNPTAFYLCASSIGRQLKETQYFGPGTRLLVL.

The genes are TRBV28 and TRBJ2-2, with unresolved D. V lost 3 bases and J lost 0, with 8 bases in between. The CDR3 consists of 15 residues. Germline V lookup: CDR1 MDHEN, CDR2 SYDVKM. Written as DNA, the CDR3 is TGTGCCAGCAGTTTGTACAGCGCGAACACCGGGGAGCTGTTTTTT. This codes for CASSLYSANTGELFF.

The table lists this clonotype with many counts. The V call is TRBV20-1, the J call TRBJ2-7; 10 nucleotides match TRBD2. Unmatched junction bases numbered 7, after V lost 5 bases and J lost 3 bases. CDR1 DFQATT and CDR2 SNEGSKA come from the germline V gene (reference sequence). The CDR3 is 14 residues long. This chain's CDR3 is CSARLAGEYYEQYF. The CDR3 DNA reads TGCAGTGCTCGTCTAGCGGGAGAATACTACGAGCAGTACTTC.

This clonotype was detected only a few times. The rearrangement links TRBV7-9 to TRBJ2-5; D is uncertain. Germline values: CDR1 SEHNR, CDR2 FQNEAQ (reference sequence). The CDR3 is 13 residues long. Trimming cost V 4 bases and J 3 bases, with 9 bases left between them. The CDR3 sequence: CASSWQNEETQYF. CDR3 nucleotides: TGTGCCAGCAGCTGGCAGAATGAAGAGACCCAGTACTTC.

The CDR3 nucleotides read TGTGCCAGCCTTCAGGGCACGCCCTCCTACGAGCAGTACTTC. Translating it yields CASLQGTPSYEQYF. The chain joins TRBV6-6 to TRBJ2-7, with a tentative D call TRBD1 (5 bases). The germline V and J ends were trimmed by 8 bases and 0 bases, with 14 bases remaining between them. The CDR3 is 14 residues long. Germline V gene sequence: CDR1 MNHNY, CDR2 SVGAGI (reference sequence).

V usage is TRBV14 and J usage is TRBJ2-5; D assignment may be TRBD1 or TRBD2 (5 bases each). The V end lost 1 base, the J end lost 7 bases, and 10 bases lay between the germline ends. Per the germline V gene, CDR1 is SGHDN and CDR2 is FVKESK. The CDR3 has 13 amino acids. The CDR3 loop is CASSQGDLGTQYF. The CDR3, as DNA: TGTGCCAGCAGCCAAGGGGACCTCGGGACCCAGTACTTC.

In this sample, this clonotype turned up many times. V and J are TRBV5-4 and TRBJ2-7; TRBD1 matches 8 bases. Germline trimming cut 6 bases from V and 1 base from J; bases unmatched to any gene: 9. CDR3 length: 15 residues. CDR1 and CDR2 (germline): SGHNT, YYREEE (reference sequence). CDR3: CASNPGGTGSYEQYF. The CDR3 DNA follows: TGTGCCAGCAACCCGGGCGGGACAGGTTCCTACGAGCAGTACTTC.

The V and J genes are TRBV3-1 and TRBJ2-1; 7 bases map to TRBD2. V was pared by 7 bases and J by 9 bases, with 18 bases of the junction left unmatched. The CDR3 runs to 16 residues. In germline, CDR1 is LGHDT, CDR2 YNNKEL (reference sequence). For the CDR3, the DNA is TGTGCCAGCACCCTTCGAGGATTGGCGGGAGTGGGTGAGCAGTTCTTC. The encoded protein is CASTLRGLAGVGEQFF.

The rearrangement links TRBV15 to TRBJ2-2; D remains unclear. Germline V gene lookup returns CDR1 LNHNV and CDR2 YYDKDF (reference sequence). V was pared by 1 base and J by 6 bases, with 6 bases between. This CDR3 spans 13 amino acids. This CDR3 is CATSRVKSGELFF. CDR3 sequence (DNA): TGTGCCACCAGCAGAGTAAAGTCCGGGGAGCTGTTTTTT.

This clonotype was counted many times. The V call is TRBV5-4, the J call TRBJ2-7; 10 nucleotides align to TRBD1. J gave up 3 bases and V 3 bases, and 0 bases lay outside the gene matches. The germline gives CDR1 SGHNT, CDR2 YYREEE (reference sequence). The CDR3 totals 13 residues. The CDR3 region has the DNA TGTGCCAGCAGCTGGGACAGGGGCTACGAGCAGTACTTC. It encodes CASSWDRGYEQYF.

In regard to this clonotype: An end of the junction differs from the germline gene, which may be a read error. This rearrangement joins TRBV30 to TRBJ1-1; 7 bases are shared with TRBD1. The CDR3 length is 12 residues. The germline V gene encodes CDR1 GTSNPN and CDR2 SVGIG (reference sequence). DNA of the CDR3: TGTGTCTGGAAAGGGACAGACACTGAAGCTTTCTTT. Amino acid sequence: CVWKGTDTEAFF.

The chain has TRBV28 and TRBJ1-2, with D possibly being TRBD1 (5 bases). Germline V gene data show CDR1 as MDHEN and CDR2 as SYDVKM. Trimming stripped 6 bases from V and 7 bases from J, with 9 bases between. The CDR3 has 11 amino acids. CDR3 bases: TGTGCCAGCAGGCGGGGGTTTGGCTACACCTTC. Amino acids: CASRRGFGYTF.